A single sample is the source of the 13 T cell receptor beta chains below, sequenced in a study of blood T cells in healthy people across ages. Together with a sample-barcoded 5' primer, a J-beta primer mix was included in a second PCR lasting about 7 to 12 cycles. TCRdb re-called the 5' RACE reads through MiXCR, storing one row per CDR3 protein. This sample has hundreds of thousands of distinct CDR3 sequences, with less than 35% found just once. Sequenced: blood. The receptor source for this set is a woman aged 80 or over in good health.

This clonotype has only a few counts. This may come from a read error, since a much larger clone is one base off. V gene TRBV3-1 combines with J gene TRBJ2-1; TRBD2 aligns across 11 bases. This CDR3 has 16 residues. J lost 5 bases, V lost 1 base, and 4 bases had no gene match. Germline lookup yields CDR1 LGHDT and CDR2 YNNKEL (reference sequence). The CDR3 nucleotides read TGTGCCAGCAGCCAAGGACTAGCGGGGATGCACAATGAGCAGTTCTTC. Residues: CASSQGLAGMHNEQFF.

The CDR3 nucleotides are TGCGCCAGCAGCTTGGCCCCAGTTTCTAACTATGGCTACACCTTC. Amino acid sequence: CASSLAPVSNYGYTF. The rearrangement links TRBV5-1 to TRBJ1-2; D is unresolved. The CDR3 loop spans 15 amino acids. Germline CDR1 and CDR2: SGHRS and YFSETQ. Trimming took 0 bases from V and 0 from J, leaving 9 bases between them.

The V and J genes are TRBV27 and TRBJ2-5; 8 bases line up with TRBD2. V dropped 3 bases and J dropped 2; count of bases not matched to a gene: 5. The CDR3 contains 15 residues. CDR1 is MNHEY and CDR2 is SMNVEV in the germline V gene (reference sequence). The CDR3 DNA sequence: TGTGCCAGCAGTTTTACGGGGGGGGCACAAGAGACCCAGTACTTC. It translates to CASSFTGGAQETQYF.

This chain connects TRBV7-9 to TRBJ2-1; maybe TRBD2 (5 bases). Germline loops: CDR1 SEHNR, CDR2 FQNEAQ (reference sequence). The ends were cut back, 1 base at V and 13 bases at J, with 17 bases in the middle. The CDR3 runs 14 residues. The CDR3 coding sequence is TGTGCCAGCAGCTTAGGAAGCGGAGGAAAGACCCAGTTCTTC. This codes for CASSLGSGGKTQFF.

This rearrangement joins TRBV7-9 to TRBJ2-7, with D perhaps matching TRBD1 (5 bases). Germline loops: CDR1 SEHNR, CDR2 FQNEAQ (reference sequence). CDR3 size: 13 residues. Trimming pared 4 bases from V and 3 bases from J, leaving 10 bases between. The CDR3 DNA sequence: TGTGCCAGCAGCTGGACAAATAACTACGAGCAGTACTTC. Its translation: CASSWTNNYEQYF.

This clonotype has a count of ten or more. J is TRBJ2-3 and V is TRBV5-6, with TRBD2 matching 13 bases. The CDR3 extends over 15 amino acids. Germline-derived CDR1 and CDR2 are SGHDT and YYEEEE. The junction had 4 bases not matched to a gene; V was cut back by 1 base and J by 8 bases. The CDR3 protein is CASSLTGLAGVTQYF. The CDR3 bases are TGTGCCAGCAGCTTGACCGGACTAGCGGGGGTTACGCAGTATTTT. Supplemented by reference TRBV5-6 and TRBJ2-3, the full variable domain reads DAGVTQSPTHLIKTRGQQVTLRCSPKSGHDTVSWYQQALGQGPQFIFQYYEEEERQRGNFPDRFSGHQFPNYSSELNVNALLLGDSALYLCASSLTGLAGVTQYFGPGTRLTVL.

The chain employs TRBV5-1 and TRBJ2-5; D gene ambiguous. V was trimmed by 0 bases and J by 11 bases, leaving 20 bases between them. The germline CDR1 and CDR2 sequences are SGHRS and YFSETQ. There are 15 residues in the CDR3. CDR3 sequence: CASSLEAREKNEQYF. CDR3 bases: TGCGCCAGCAGCTTGGAGGCTAGGGAAAAGAATGAGCAGTACTTC.

This clonotype appeared once. Its ends do not fully match the called genes, so a read error is possible. V gene TRBV5-4 combines with J gene TRBJ1-5, with 7 bases lining up with TRBD1. The germline V gene encodes CDR1 SGHNT and CDR2 YYREEE (reference sequence). CDR3 length: 14 residues. The CDR3 DNA is TGTGCCGGCAGCGTACAGGGGTACGGCCAGCCCCAGCATTTT. It codes for CAGSVQGYGQPQHF.

V and J are TRBV4-3 and TRBJ1-2; 7 bases match TRBD1. This CDR3 is 14 amino acids long. CDR1 is LGHNA and CDR2 is YSLEER in the germline V gene. V lost 0 bases, J lost 8 bases, and 6 bases stayed unmatched. The CDR3 reads CASSQEQGIGGYTF. The CDR3 DNA reads TGCGCCAGCAGCCAAGAACAGGGGATTGGCGGCTACACCTTC.

V gene TRBV7-2 combines with J gene TRBJ1-4; 11 bases line up with TRBD1. V lost 5 bases to trimming and J lost 16 bases; unmatched junction nucleotides: 15. The CDR3 extends over 15 amino acids. CDR1 and CDR2 (germline): SGHTA, FQGNSA. The CDR3 region is CASSPWTGGGKNWFF. The CDR3 bases are TGTGCCAGCAGCCCATGGACAGGGGGCGGGAAAAACTGGTTTTTT.

The chain is built from TRBV11-1 and TRBJ2-1; TRBD2 is a possible D gene (5 bases). Germline-derived CDR1 and CDR2 are SGHAT and FQDESV (reference sequence). There are 14 residues in the CDR3. Trimming took 5 bases from V and 10 from J, leaving 18 bases between them. CDR3 nucleotides: TGTGCCAGCAGCCCAAGGGCGGGCCGGCGGGAGCAGTTCTTC. Translated: CASSPRAGRREQFF.

Comments on this clonotype: This may be a read error: a much more frequent sequence differs by one nucleotide. The chain couples TRBV7-7 to TRBJ2-1, with 9 bases matching TRBD2. V lost 5 bases and J lost 13; bases outside the gene matches: 24. CDR1 and CDR2 from the germline V gene are SSHAT and FNYEAQ (reference sequence). The CDR3 has 18 residues. In DNA form, the CDR3 reads TGTGCCAGCAGCCCGCTCAACCCGGGACTAGCAGGTGGAGAGACCCAGTTCTTC. Protein: CASSPLNPGLAGGETQFF.

This clonotype has a handful of counts. CDR3 coding DNA: TGCGCCAGCAGCTTGGATGGGGCGGATGCTGAAGCTTTCTTT. Amino acid sequence: CASSLDGADAEAFF. This chain links TRBV5-1 with TRBJ1-1, with D possibly TRBD1 on 5 matching bases. The V and J ends lost 0 bases and 6 bases respectively, with 12 bases between them. The germline gives CDR1 SGHRS, CDR2 YFSETQ. The CDR3 length is 14 residues. Full variable domain (rest looked up from reference TRBV5-1 and TRBJ1-1): KAGVTQTPRYLIKTRGQQVTLSCSPISGHRSVSWYQQTPGQGLQFLFEYFSETQRNKGNFPGRFSGRQFSNSRSEMNVSTLELGDSALYLCASSLDGADAEAFFGQGTRLTVV.